This T cell receptor beta chain was identified in a study of T-cell reconstitution after alpha-beta-depleted transplantation in children. Broader study findings: High day-60 TCRbeta diversity in some patients came from surviving recipient T cells and thymic progenitors. Expanded graft clones numbering several hundred reportedly gave rise to alpha-beta T cells about two months after transplant. It was newly produced T cells that mostly accounted for T-cell counts and diversity one year after transplant.

Molecular barcoding with unique molecular identifiers was used for the TCRbeta library. Using its own MiXCR run on the PCR reads, TCRdb lists one record per CDR3 protein. The sample yields around 250,000 distinct CDR3 sequences, roughly 8.2% seen once. This clonotype was recorded many times. Its antigen is unknown. The sequenced sample was PBMCs, mostly from graft donor cells, obtained 180 days after TCRalphabeta/CD19-depleted stem cell transplant. The source of this sequence is a male patient younger than 18 who had a stem cell transplant for acute lymphoblastic leukemia, so the T cells may come from the graft donor.

Written as DNA, the CDR3 is TGCGCCAGCAGCTTAACCGGGACAGGGGGACTCTTCAATGGCTACACCTTC. Protein product: CASSLTGTGGLFNGYTF. This chain joins TRBV5-1 and TRBJ1-2; 11 positions match TRBD1. J was trimmed by 6 bases and V by 2 bases; bases with no gene match: 12. The CDR3 sequence is 17 residues long. Germline CDR1 and CDR2: SGHRS and YFSETQ.